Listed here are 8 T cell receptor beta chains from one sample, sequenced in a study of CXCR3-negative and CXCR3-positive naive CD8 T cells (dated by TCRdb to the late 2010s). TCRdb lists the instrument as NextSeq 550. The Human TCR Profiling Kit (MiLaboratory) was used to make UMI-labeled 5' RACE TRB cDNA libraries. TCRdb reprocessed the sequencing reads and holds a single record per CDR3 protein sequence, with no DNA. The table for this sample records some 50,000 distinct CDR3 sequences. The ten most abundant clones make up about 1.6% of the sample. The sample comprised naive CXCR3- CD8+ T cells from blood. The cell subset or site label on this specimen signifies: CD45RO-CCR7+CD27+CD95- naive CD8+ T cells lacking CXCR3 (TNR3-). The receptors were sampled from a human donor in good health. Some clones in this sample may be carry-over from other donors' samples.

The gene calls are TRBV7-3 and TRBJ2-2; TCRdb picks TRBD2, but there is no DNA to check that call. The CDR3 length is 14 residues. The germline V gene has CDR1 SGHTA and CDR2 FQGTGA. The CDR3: CASSLEGNTGELFF.

The CDR3 loop reads CASSPQQGSPEAFF. The chain uses TRBV6-6 and TRBJ1-1; TCRdb's D gene call, TRBD1, goes unchecked for lack of DNA. Looked up from germline, CDR1 is MNHNY and CDR2 is SVGAGI (reference sequence). This CDR3 is 14 amino acids long.

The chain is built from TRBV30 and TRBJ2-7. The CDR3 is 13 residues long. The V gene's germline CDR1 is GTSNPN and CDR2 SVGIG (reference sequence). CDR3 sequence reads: CAWSVSHRYEQYF.

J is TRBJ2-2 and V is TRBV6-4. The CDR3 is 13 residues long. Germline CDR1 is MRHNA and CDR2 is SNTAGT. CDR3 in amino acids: CASSDGETGELFF.

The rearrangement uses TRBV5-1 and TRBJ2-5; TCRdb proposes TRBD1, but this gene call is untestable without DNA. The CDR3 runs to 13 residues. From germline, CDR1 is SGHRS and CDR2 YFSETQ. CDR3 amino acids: CASSLGREETQYF.

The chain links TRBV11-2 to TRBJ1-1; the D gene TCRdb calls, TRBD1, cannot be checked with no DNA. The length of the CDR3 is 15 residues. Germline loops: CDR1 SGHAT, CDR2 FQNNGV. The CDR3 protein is CASSLTQGADTEAFF.

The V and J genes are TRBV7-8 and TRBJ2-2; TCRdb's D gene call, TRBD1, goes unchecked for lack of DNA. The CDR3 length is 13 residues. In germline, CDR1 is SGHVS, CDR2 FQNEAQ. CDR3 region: CASSAGKYGELFF.

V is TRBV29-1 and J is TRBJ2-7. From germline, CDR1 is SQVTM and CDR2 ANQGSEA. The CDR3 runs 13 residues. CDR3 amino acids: CSVRQGASYEQYF.